This TCR beta chain was recorded in a study of cytomegalovirus exposure and HLA in healthy donors. Primers included in the PCR were 60 Vbeta and 13 Jbeta primers. Generated by immunoSEQ multiplex PCR, the TCRdb table keeps only in-frame clones and is missing some. The sample data list about 200,000 clones. The CDR3 is made up of 15 amino acids. Germline V gives CDR1 LGHNA, CDR2 YSLEER. The V and J ends lost 4 bases and 4 bases, in that order; junction bases with no gene match: 6. The chain couples TRBV4-3 to TRBJ2-1; 8 bases map to TRBD2. Sequencing was carried out using PBMCs. The TCR comes from a boy aged 10-17 years in good health and CMV-seronegative. Written as DNA, the CDR3 is TGCGCCAGCAGCCCACGGGGGGGCCGGTACAATGAGCAGTTCTTC. Translated, it gives CASSPRGGRYNEQFF.